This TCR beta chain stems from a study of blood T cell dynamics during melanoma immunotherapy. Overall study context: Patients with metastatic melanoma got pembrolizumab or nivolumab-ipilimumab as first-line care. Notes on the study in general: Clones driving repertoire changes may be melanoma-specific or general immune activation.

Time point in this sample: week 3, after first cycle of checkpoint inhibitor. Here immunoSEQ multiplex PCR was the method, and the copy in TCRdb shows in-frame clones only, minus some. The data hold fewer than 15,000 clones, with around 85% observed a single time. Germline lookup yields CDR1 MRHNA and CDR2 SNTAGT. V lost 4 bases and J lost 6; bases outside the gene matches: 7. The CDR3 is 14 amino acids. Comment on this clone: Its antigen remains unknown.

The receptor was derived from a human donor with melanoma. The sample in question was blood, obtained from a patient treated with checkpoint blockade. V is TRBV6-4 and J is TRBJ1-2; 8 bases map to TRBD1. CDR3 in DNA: TGTGCCAGCAGTGTCCCGGACAGGGACAATGGCTACACCTTC. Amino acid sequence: CASSVPDRDNGYTF.